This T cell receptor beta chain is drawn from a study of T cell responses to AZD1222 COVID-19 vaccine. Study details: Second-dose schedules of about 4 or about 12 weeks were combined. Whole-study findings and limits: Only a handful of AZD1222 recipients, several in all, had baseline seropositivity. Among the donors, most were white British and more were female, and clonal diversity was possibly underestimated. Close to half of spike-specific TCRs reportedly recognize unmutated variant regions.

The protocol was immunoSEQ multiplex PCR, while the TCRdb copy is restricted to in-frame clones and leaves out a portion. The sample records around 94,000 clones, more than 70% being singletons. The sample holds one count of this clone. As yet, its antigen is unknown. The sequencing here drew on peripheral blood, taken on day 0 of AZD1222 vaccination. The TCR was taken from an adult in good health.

CDR3 DNA sequence: TGCGCCAGCAGCCAAGTACAGGGGGCCGAAAACATTCAGTACTTC. Amino acid sequence: CASSQVQGAENIQYF. V is TRBV4-1 and J is TRBJ2-4; 9 bases agree with TRBD1. J lost 5 bases, V lost 1 base, and 3 bases had no gene match. The CDR3 spans 15 residues. The germline CDR1 and CDR2 sequences are MGHRA and YSYEKL.